These 30 T cell receptor beta chains originate from one sample sequenced in a study of T-cell memory formation after mild COVID-19. TCRdb passed the 5' RACE reads through MiXCR, listing each CDR3 protein once. The sample carries around 300,000 distinct CDR3 sequences, 7.5% to 9.5% recorded once. Sequencing was carried out using PBMCs or a T cell subset sorted from them (not recorded which). The receptors here all came from a man between 18 and 29 years old who had mild COVID-19 (a few samples of this study predate the infection). Cell type and time point are not known.

V usage is TRBV12-3 or TRBV12-4 and J usage is TRBJ2-1, with TRBD2 matching over 8 bases. Trimming at V came to 5 bases and at J to 4 bases, leaving 10 bases not matched to a gene. The CDR3 extends over 16 amino acids. The CDR3 region is CASSPPGSGAYNEQFF. As DNA, the CDR3 is TGTGCCAGCAGTCCACCCGGTAGCGGGGCTTACAATGAGCAGTTCTTC.

This chain links TRBV5-4 with TRBJ2-7, with D maybe TRBD2 (5 bases). The CDR3 totals 13 residues. V was trimmed by 2 bases and J by 3 bases, leaving 9 bases between them. Germline CDR1 is SGHNT and CDR2 is YYREEE (reference sequence). The CDR3, as DNA: TGTGCCAGCAGCTTAAGCGGATTCTACGAGCAGTACTTC. It specifies CASSLSGFYEQYF.

The DNA of the CDR3 is TGTGCCAGCAGTCCCGGACAGGTTGGAAACATTCAGTACTTC. Translation: CASSPGQVGNIQYF. The rearrangement uses TRBV27 and TRBJ2-4; 7 bases agree with TRBD1. Trimming at V came to 5 bases and at J to 6 bases, leaving 7 bases not matched to a gene. The CDR3 spans 14 residues. The V gene's germline CDR1 is MNHEY and CDR2 SMNVEV (reference sequence).

The V and J genes are TRBV6-5 and TRBJ2-7; 8 bases align to TRBD2. J was trimmed by 5 bases and V by 0 bases; bases with no gene match: 3. There are 14 residues in the CDR3. Germline V lookup: CDR1 MNHEY, CDR2 SVGAGI. This CDR3 is CASSYSPGGDEQYV. The CDR3 region has the DNA TGTGCCAGCAGTTACTCCCCGGGAGGGGACGAGCAGTACGTC.

The table lists this clonotype with a few counts. J is TRBJ2-7 and V is TRBV6-5; 8 bases fit TRBD1. CDR1 and CDR2 from the germline V gene are MNHEY and SVGAGI. The CDR3 has 15 residues. V gave up 7 bases and J gave up 2 bases; unmatched junction bases: 10. CDR3 protein: CASTSTQDRAYEQYF. CDR3 sequence (DNA): TGTGCCAGCACCAGCACCCAGGACAGGGCCTACGAGCAGTACTTC.

The V gene is TRBV15, the J gene TRBJ1-5; D possibly corresponds to TRBD1 (6 bases). Germline V gives CDR1 LNHNV, CDR2 YYDKDF (reference sequence). The CDR3 is 16 residues long. V was pared by 0 bases and J by 7 bases, with 16 bases between. The CDR3 is CATSRDRNRERQPQHF. Here the CDR3 DNA reads TGTGCCACCAGCAGAGATCGGAACAGGGAACGCCAGCCCCAGCATTTT.

V usage is TRBV7-8 and J usage is TRBJ2-7, with a possible D match to TRBD1 (6 bases). There are 17 residues in the CDR3. Trimming took off 5 bases at V and 3 bases at J, with 23 bases between the two ends. Germline V gives CDR1 SGHVS, CDR2 FQNEAQ. This CDR3 reads CASSRLRSTGNVYEQYF. In DNA form, the CDR3 reads TGTGCCAGCAGCCGGCTCCGAAGTACAGGGAACGTCTACGAGCAGTACTTC.

This clonotype was detected only a few times. The CDR3 loop is CASSLVNGGSEKLFF. The CDR3 bases are TGTGCCAGCAGCTTAGTTAACGGGGGGTCAGAAAAACTGTTTTTT. The chain carries TRBV11-2 and TRBJ1-4, with a possible D match to TRBD1 (5 bases). V was cut by 1 base and J by 8 bases, with 14 bases left in between. Germline CDR1 reads SGHAT; CDR2 reads FQNNGV. The CDR3 extends over 15 amino acids.

The gene calls are TRBV27 and TRBJ2-1; D unresolved. V was cut by 4 bases and J by 7 bases, with 11 bases left in between. This CDR3 contains 13 residues. Germline CDR1 is MNHEY and CDR2 is SMNVEV (reference sequence). In DNA, the CDR3 is TGTGCCAGCAGTTCCTTAGAAGTAAATGAGCAGTTCTTC. Amino acids: CASSSLEVNEQFF.

This chain links TRBV9 with TRBJ2-7; unclear D gene. The germline gives CDR1 SGDLS, CDR2 YYNGEE. The CDR3 contains 16 residues. Trimming pared 0 bases from V and 0 bases from J, leaving 13 bases between. The CDR3 protein is CASSVDGVGSSYEQYF. In nucleotides, the CDR3 is TGTGCCAGCAGCGTAGATGGGGTTGGAAGCTCCTACGAGCAGTACTTC.

The chain recombines TRBV7-3 with TRBJ2-3; tentative D call: TRBD1 (6 bases). The V end lost 3 bases, the J end lost 6 bases, and 19 bases lay between the germline ends. This CDR3 comprises 16 residues. CDR1 is SGHTA and CDR2 is FQGTGA in the germline V gene. CDR3 coding DNA: TGTGCCAGCAGCTTTCTAGGACAAGGGGGAATGGATACGCAGTATTTT. Residues: CASSFLGQGGMDTQYF.

V and J are TRBV11-1 and TRBJ2-7, with 7 nucleotides matching TRBD1. J gave up 5 bases and V 5 bases, and 12 bases lay outside the gene matches. Germline V gives CDR1 SGHAT, CDR2 FQDESV (reference sequence). The length of the CDR3 is 15 residues. CDR3 DNA sequence: TGTGCCAGCAGCCCGATGGACAGGCCTCTTGACGAGCAGTACGTC. This codes for CASSPMDRPLDEQYV.

This clonotype was counted a few times. The gene calls are TRBV6-2 or TRBV6-3 and TRBJ1-6, with D tentatively TRBD1 (6 bases). V was pared by 6 bases and J by 7 bases, with 16 bases between. The CDR3 spans 15 residues. In germline, CDR1 is MNHEY, CDR2 SVGEGT. CDR3 amino acids: CASRRTERNNSPLHF. Here the CDR3 DNA reads TGTGCCAGCAGGCGGACAGAGAGAAACAATTCACCCCTCCACTTT.

This clonotype has a count of ten or more. The V gene is TRBV5-4, the J gene TRBJ2-1; D ambiguous. CDR3 size: 13 residues. The V and J ends lost 5 bases and 5 bases respectively, with 11 bases between them. CDR1 and CDR2 (germline): SGHNT, YYREEE (reference sequence). CDR3 in DNA: TGTGCCAGCAGGCTCCGAGTCGACAATGAGCAGTTCTTC. Protein product: CASRLRVDNEQFF.

This clonotype was counted at least ten times. The V call is TRBV11-2, the J call TRBJ2-7; 9 bases are a match to TRBD1. V lost 5 bases, J lost 4 bases, and 15 bases stayed unmatched. CDR1 and CDR2 from the germline V gene are SGHAT and FQNNGV. The CDR3 sequence is 17 residues long. The CDR3 nucleotides are TGTGCCAGCAGCATTACCGGGACAGGGTATTCGGGATACGAGCAGTACTTC. Residues: CASSITGTGYSGYEQYF.

There are many counts of this clonotype. This chain links TRBV2 with TRBJ1-4; 9 nucleotides match TRBD1. CDR3 length: 13 amino acids. Per germline, CDR1 SNHLY and CDR2 FYNNEI. The junction had 1 base not matched to a gene; V was cut back by 3 bases and J by 8 bases. CDR3: CASSDGTGEKLFF. The DNA for the CDR3 is TGTGCCAGCAGTGACGGGACAGGGGAAAAACTGTTTTTT.

This clonotype turned up a few times. The chain has TRBV6-6 and TRBJ1-2; unclear D gene. From germline, CDR1 is MNHNY and CDR2 SVGAGI (reference sequence). CDR3 size: 13 residues. Trimming shortened V by 7 bases and J by 8 bases, and 17 bases separated the two germline ends. The CDR3 DNA reads TGTGCCAGCACCTCCAGGAACCCGGGGGGCTACACCTTC. Amino acid sequence: CASTSRNPGGYTF.

J is TRBJ2-3 and V is TRBV30, with a possible D match to TRBD1 (5 bases). The CDR3 is 15 amino acids. V shed 4 bases and J shed 6 bases, with 20 bases lying between them. Germline CDR1 and CDR2: GTSNPN and SVGIG (reference sequence). CDR3 protein: CAWTATLKNRDTQYF. The CDR3, as DNA: TGTGCCTGGACTGCGACCCTCAAAAACAGGGATACGCAGTATTTT.

The chain combines TRBV4-3 with TRBJ2-1, with TRBD2 matching 11 bases. The CDR3 runs 15 residues. J lost 9 bases, V lost 1 base, and 5 bases had no gene match. CDR1 and CDR2 (germline): LGHNA, YSLEER. In DNA, the CDR3 is TGCGCCAGCAGCCAAGTAGCGGGGGGGCCCGGTGAGCAGTTCTTC. It is translated as CASSQVAGGPGEQFF.

This clonotype was observed at least ten times. The V and J genes are TRBV7-9 and TRBJ2-5, with D perhaps TRBD1 (5 bases). Looked up from germline, CDR1 is SEHNR and CDR2 is FQNEAQ (reference sequence). The V and J ends lost 5 bases and 6 bases respectively, with 16 bases between them. The CDR3 spans 14 residues. The CDR3 bases are TGTGCCAGCAGCCCAGGGATGGGCGCGCAGACCCAGTACTTC. Residues: CASSPGMGAQTQYF.

The chain employs TRBV7-2 and TRBJ2-1, with D unresolved. Germline V gene data show CDR1 as SGHTA and CDR2 as FQGNSA. This CDR3 has 12 amino acids. V was pared by 5 bases and J by 10 bases, with 12 bases between. CDR3 residues: CASSLLGYEQFF. The CDR3 DNA sequence: TGTGCCAGCAGCCTTCTGGGGTACGAGCAGTTCTTC.

This clonotype was seen a handful of times. The chain is built from TRBV7-9 and TRBJ2-6; unclear D gene. Per the germline V gene, CDR1 is SEHNR and CDR2 is FQNEAQ (reference sequence). CDR3 length: 18 amino acids. V dropped 6 bases and J dropped 0 bases, with 18 bases sitting between them. The CDR3 protein is CASSNRRTVPSGANVLTF. As DNA, the CDR3 is TGTGCCAGCAGTAACCGTAGGACCGTCCCCTCTGGGGCCAACGTCCTGACTTTC.

This clonotype was observed a few times. V and J are TRBV3-1 and TRBJ2-5, with 10 bases aligning to TRBD1. The CDR3 loop spans 15 amino acids. V shed 3 bases, J shed 2 bases, and the junction held 3 bases outside the gene matches. Looked up from germline, CDR1 is LGHDT and CDR2 is YNNKEL (reference sequence). The CDR3 DNA reads TGTGCCAGCAGCCACCGGGACAGGGGACAAGAGACCCAGTACTTC. Translation gives CASSHRDRGQETQYF.

There are a few counts of this clonotype. The rearrangement joins TRBV18 to TRBJ2-5; TRBD1 agrees at 9 bases. V dropped 1 base and J dropped 1; count of bases not matched to a gene: 7. The CDR3 is 17 amino acids. The germline CDR1 and CDR2 sequences are KGHSH and LQKENI. The CDR3 loop is CASSPRTWTGVQETQYF. The CDR3 DNA reads as TGTGCCAGCTCACCACGGACCTGGACAGGGGTCCAAGAGACCCAGTACTTC.

In this sample, this clonotype turned up many times. The genes are TRBV27 and TRBJ2-1, with 10 bases fitting TRBD2. Per germline, CDR1 MNHEY and CDR2 SMNVEV (reference sequence). The CDR3 runs 15 residues. The junction had 6 bases not matched to a gene; V was cut back by 6 bases and J by 4 bases. CDR3 coding DNA: TGTGCCAGCAGCCTTTTAGCGGGGGGTTACAATGAGCAGTTCTTC. Translating gives CASSLLAGGYNEQFF.

The CDR3 is CSAERETQYF. The CDR3 DNA is TGCAGCGCGGAGCGTGAGACCCAGTACTTC. The V call is TRBV29-1, the J call TRBJ2-5; D not resolved. Germline V CDR1 and CDR2: SQVTM, ANQGSEA. The CDR3 is 10 residues long. V was cut by 7 bases and J by 5 bases, with 8 bases left in between.

This clonotype came up a few times. The chain carries TRBV7-9 and TRBJ2-2, with a possible D match to TRBD1 (6 bases). The length of the CDR3 is 17 residues. V gave up 4 bases and J gave up 4 bases, with 19 bases separating them. Germline assignment: CDR1 SEHNR and CDR2 FQNEAQ (reference sequence). The CDR3: CASSSLGRGATTGELFF. As DNA, the CDR3 is TGTGCCAGCAGCTCCCTGGGCAGGGGCGCTACCACCGGGGAGCTGTTTTTT.

This clonotype has a count of ten or more. This chain uses TRBV27 with TRBJ2-2; 7 nucleotides line up with TRBD1. Germline-derived CDR1 and CDR2 are MNHEY and SMNVEV (reference sequence). CDR3 size: 14 residues. The trim removed 4 bases at V and 7 bases at J, leaving 6 bases unmatched. In DNA form, the CDR3 reads TGTGCCAGCAGTTCCGACAGGGCTAGCGGGGAGCTGTTTTTT. This gives the protein CASSSDRASGELFF.

This clonotype occurred a few times. One junction end disagrees with the germline gene, perhaps due to a read error. V and J are TRBV7-9 and TRBJ2-1; D tentatively fits TRBD1 or TRBD2 (5 bases each). This CDR3 is built from 12 residues. Per the germline V gene, CDR1 is SEHNR and CDR2 is FQNEAQ (reference sequence). The DNA for the CDR3 is TGTGCCAGCAGCTTAACCGGGACCTTAGGGGCTTTC. This gives the protein CASSLTGTLGAF.

This clonotype was recorded at least ten times. The gene calls are TRBV3-1 and TRBJ2-7; D unresolved. The germline gives CDR1 LGHDT, CDR2 YNNKEL (reference sequence). The CDR3 has 14 amino acids. V was pared by 1 base and J by 1 base, with 8 bases between. In DNA, the CDR3 is TGTGCCAGCAGCCAAGTGTACGGTTCCTACGAGCAGTACTTC. Translated, it gives CASSQVYGSYEQYF.